This T cell receptor beta chain stems from a study of T-cell reconstitution after alpha-beta-depleted transplantation in children. Broader study findings: Most T-cell counts and diversity one year after the transplant came from T cells that were newly produced. Several hundred expanded graft clones reportedly supplied alpha-beta T cells about two months after transplant.

Unique molecular identifiers were incorporated when the TCRbeta library was constructed. TCRdb recomputed calls from the PCR reads with MiXCR, one row per CDR3 protein. This table holds about 110,000 distinct CDR3 sequences, around 6.4% found once. The CDR3 covers 15 residues. Unmatched junction bases numbered 6, after V lost 3 bases and J lost 5 bases. The table lists this clonotype with many counts. What it binds is unknown. The genes are TRBV12-3 or TRBV12-4 and TRBJ2-3; the match to TRBD1 covers 9 bases. This specimen was PBMCs, mostly from graft donor cells, taken 360 days after TCRalphabeta/CD19-depleted stem cell transplant. This receptor was taken from a male patient aged 2 to 9 who had a stem cell transplant for acute lymphoblastic leukemia, so the T cells may come from the graft donor. The CDR3 DNA is TGTGCCAGCAGTTTCACCGGGACAGGGATAGATACGCAGTATTTT. This sequence encodes CASSFTGTGIDTQYF.